Sequencing of this T cell receptor (beta chain) was carried out in a study of human T cells and chemical hapten exposure. Overall study context: The sensitizer, 2% DPC, was used on roughly 2 cm by roughly 2 cm of upper inner arm skin. Patch tests applied 0.01% DPC to the upper back, read at 6 days.

With respect to this clonotype: The antigen remains undetermined.

In germline, CDR1 is MNHEY, CDR2 SVGEGT. The CDR3 covers 12 residues. The ends were cut back, 5 bases at V and 8 bases at J, with 10 bases in the middle. Regarding time point: pre-sensitization, week 0. Treatment given: therapeutic diphenylcyclopropenone sensitization with weekly scalp DPC. As the library was built, unique molecular identifiers were attached to individual cDNA molecules. TCRdb re-called the RACE reads with MiXCR, one entry per CDR3 protein. The sample includes 250,000 to 300,000 distinct CDR3 sequences, just under 8% of them seen just once. Study-wide results and limits: Expanded TCR counts at PT1 went up together with patch test score, a positive correlation.

This material consisted of whole blood, taken in connection with sensitization to the hapten diphenylcyclopropenone (DPC). The J gene is TRBJ2-1, the V gene TRBV6-2 or TRBV6-3, with D possibly matching TRBD2 (5 bases). The TCR sequence derives from a man younger than 35 with alopecia areata. Some clones in this sample may be carry-over from other donors' samples. The chain's CDR3 is CASSHGVHEQFF. The CDR3 coding sequence is TGTGCCAGCAGTCACGGGGTACATGAGCAGTTCTTC.